The clone carrying this T cell receptor beta chain was seen many times. These data are taken from a study of human T cells and chemical hapten exposure. Study background: An approximately 2 cm by approximately 2 cm inner upper arm patch received 2% DPC for sensitization. Patients were given diphenylcyclopropenone on the scalp weekly across the roughly 25-week study.

Unique molecular identifiers were attached to individual cDNA molecules during library preparation. TCRdb re-analysed the RACE reads in MiXCR, keeping a single row per CDR3 protein. The sample holds some 330,000 distinct CDR3 sequences, around 5% seen once. Trimming took off 0 bases at V and 9 bases at J, with 14 bases between the two ends. Germline V gives CDR1 SGHAT, CDR2 FQNNGV. This CDR3 region has 14 residues. The time point: pre-sensitization, week 0. As for treatment: therapeutic diphenylcyclopropenone sensitization with weekly scalp DPC. Prior to application of each patch test, blood was drawn.

V usage is TRBV11-2 and J usage is TRBJ2-5, with D tentatively TRBD1 or TRBD2 (5 bases each). Specimen: whole blood, collected in connection with sensitization to the hapten diphenylcyclopropenone (DPC). This sequence was found in a woman aged 18-30 years with alopecia areata. Some clones in this sample may be carry-over from other donors' samples. CDR3 residues: CASSLERTIGAQYF. The CDR3 DNA is TGTGCCAGCAGCTTAGAAAGGACAATCGGGGCCCAGTACTTC.